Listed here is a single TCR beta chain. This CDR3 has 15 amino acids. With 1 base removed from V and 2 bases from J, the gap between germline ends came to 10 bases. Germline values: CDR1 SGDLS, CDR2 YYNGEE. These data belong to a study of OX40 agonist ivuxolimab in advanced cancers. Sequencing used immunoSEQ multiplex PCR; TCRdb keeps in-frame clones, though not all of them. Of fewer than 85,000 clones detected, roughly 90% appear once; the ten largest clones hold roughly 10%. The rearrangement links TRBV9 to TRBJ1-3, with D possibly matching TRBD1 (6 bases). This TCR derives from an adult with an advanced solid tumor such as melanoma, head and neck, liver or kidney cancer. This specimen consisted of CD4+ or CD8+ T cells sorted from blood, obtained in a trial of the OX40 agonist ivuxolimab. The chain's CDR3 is CASSVRGTTGNTIYF. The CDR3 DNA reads TGTGCCAGCAGCGTAAGGGGGACGACTGGAAACACCATATATTTT.